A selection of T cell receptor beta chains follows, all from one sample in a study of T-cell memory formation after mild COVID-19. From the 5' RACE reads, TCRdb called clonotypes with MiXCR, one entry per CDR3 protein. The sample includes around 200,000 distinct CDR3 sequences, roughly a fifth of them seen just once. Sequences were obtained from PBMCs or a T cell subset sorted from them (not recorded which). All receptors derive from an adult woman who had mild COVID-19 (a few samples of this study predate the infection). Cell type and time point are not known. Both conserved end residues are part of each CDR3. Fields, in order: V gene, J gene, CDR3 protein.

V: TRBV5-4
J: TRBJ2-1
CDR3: CASTPGIGVSYNEQFF

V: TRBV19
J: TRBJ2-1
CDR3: CASSIGGLANEQFF

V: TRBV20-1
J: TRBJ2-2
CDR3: CSAREHGELFF

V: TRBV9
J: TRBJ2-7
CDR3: CASSGGGQPFYEQYF

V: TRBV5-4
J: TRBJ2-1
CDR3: CASSSGTSGEQFF

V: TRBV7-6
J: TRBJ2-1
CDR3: CASNRYQRGAEQFF

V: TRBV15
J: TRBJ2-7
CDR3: CATSRGTGTGRDEQYF

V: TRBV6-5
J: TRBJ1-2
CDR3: CASRTGLTFHGYTF

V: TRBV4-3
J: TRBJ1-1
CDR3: CASSAGASTEAFF

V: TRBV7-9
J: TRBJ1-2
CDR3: CASSSPGTGYGYTF

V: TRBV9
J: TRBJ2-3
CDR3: CASSPSGGRTDTQYF

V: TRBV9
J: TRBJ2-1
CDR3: CASSGGSGDEQFF

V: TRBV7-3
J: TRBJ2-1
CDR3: CASSLTAYNEQFF

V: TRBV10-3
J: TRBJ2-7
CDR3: CAINHRGFSYEQYF

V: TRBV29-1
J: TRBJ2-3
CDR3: CSVEEGTRSVDTQYF

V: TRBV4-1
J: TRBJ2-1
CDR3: CASSQDYGGNEQFF

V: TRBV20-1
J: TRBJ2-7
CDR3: CSAEDRGQTYEQYF

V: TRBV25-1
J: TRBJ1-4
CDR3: CASSAAGRKLFF

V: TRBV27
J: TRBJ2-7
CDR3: CASSFGVAGSYEQYF

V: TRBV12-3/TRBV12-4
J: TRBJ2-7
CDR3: CASSELDEQYF

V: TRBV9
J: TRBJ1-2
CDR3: CASSGSTGFGYTF

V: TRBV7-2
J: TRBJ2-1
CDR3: CASSSRTGPYYNEQFF

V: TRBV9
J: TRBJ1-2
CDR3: CASRGGDDYGYTF

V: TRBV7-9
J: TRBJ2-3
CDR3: CASRYRAGGTDTQYF